Listed below are T cell receptor beta chains from one sample, sequenced in a study of T cell repertoires in cytomegalovirus infection. Their recognized antigens are unknown. MiXCR was run by TCRdb on the reads, yielding one entry per CDR3 protein. The table has approximately 910,000 distinct CDR3 sequences, roughly 31% seen once. The specimen was cultured CD8+ T cells from PBMCs, collected from culture after CMV antigen stimulation. The receptors were sampled from a human donor in good health (CMV status not recorded). Some clones in this sample may be carry-over from other donors' samples. The CDR3 runs from the conserved cysteine through the conserved F or W. A D gene is named only where the DNA matches it firmly. Rows may omit the clone size; those that give it use once, few, many or a size class.

abundance	v_gene	j_gene	d_gene	CDR3nt	CDR3aa
few	TRBV6-1	TRBJ2-1	TRBD1	TGTGCCAGCACCGAAGGGGGCATCTTCAATGAGCAGTTCTTC	CASTEGGIFNEQFF
many	TRBV6-1	TRBJ2-1	-	TGTGCCAGCAGTGAAGCGCCCTGGGGCTCACTGGATGAGCAGTTCTTC	CASSEAPWGSLDEQFF
-	TRBV19	TRBJ1-1	-	TGTGCCAGTAATGACCGGGAGACTGAAGCTTTCTTT	CASNDRETEAFF
-	TRBV7-9	TRBJ2-7	TRBD2	TGTGCCAGCAGACCAGTAGGGGGTAGCGGGGACTACGAGCAGTACTTC	CASRPVGGSGDYEQYF
-	TRBV7-8	TRBJ1-5	-	TGTGCCAGCAGCTCGTTTATAGGGGTGGATCAGCCCCAGCATTTT	CASSSFIGVDQPQHF
many	TRBV7-9	TRBJ1-5	-	TGTGCCAGCAGCTTAGCTGTGGGGAATCAGCCCCAGCATTTT	CASSLAVGNQPQHF
few	TRBV11-2	TRBJ2-2	-	TGTGCCAGCTTGCAGGGTTTCACCGGGGAGCTGTTTTTT	CASLQGFTGELFF
few	TRBV27	TRBJ2-7	-	TGTGCCAGCAGTTTATTTGGGGAGCAGTACTTC	CASSLFGEQYF
few	TRBV28	TRBJ1-2	-	TGTGCCAGCAGTTTGCCCTCGGCAGGTGCTCGGTATGGCTACACCTTC	CASSLPSAGARYGYTF
-	TRBV19	TRBJ1-2	TRBD1	TGTGCCAGTAGTATTGGGCAGGGGGATCGCTACACCTTC	CASSIGQGDRYTF
-	TRBV3-1	TRBJ1-2	-	TGTGCCAGCAGTCTGACAGGATCAGATCCTCCTTATGGCTACACCTTC	CASSLTGSDPPYGYTF